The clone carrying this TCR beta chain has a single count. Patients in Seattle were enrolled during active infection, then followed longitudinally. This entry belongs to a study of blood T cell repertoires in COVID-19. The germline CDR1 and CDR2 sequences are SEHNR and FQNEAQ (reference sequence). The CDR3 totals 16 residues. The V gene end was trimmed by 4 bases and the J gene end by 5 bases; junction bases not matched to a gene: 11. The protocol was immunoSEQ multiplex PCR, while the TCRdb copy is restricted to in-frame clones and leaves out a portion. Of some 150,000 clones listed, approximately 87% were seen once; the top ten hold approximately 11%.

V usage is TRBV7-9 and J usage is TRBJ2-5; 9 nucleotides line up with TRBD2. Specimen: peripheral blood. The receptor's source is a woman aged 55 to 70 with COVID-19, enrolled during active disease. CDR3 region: CASSSGLGLATETQYF. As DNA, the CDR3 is TGTGCCAGCAGCTCTGGCTTGGGACTAGCTACCGAGACCCAGTACTTC.